The rows below give T cell receptor beta chains drawn from one sample of a study of T cell responses to AZD1222 COVID-19 vaccine. Assay used: immunoSEQ multiplex PCR; TCRdb lists only in-frame clones, some missing. Of 100,000 to 120,000 clones detected, around 81% appear once; the ten largest clones hold around 4.6%. This material consisted of peripheral blood, taken on day 0 of AZD1222 vaccination. These TCRs come from an adult in good health. Both conserved end residues are part of each CDR3. A D gene is named only where the DNA matches it firmly. Clone sizes are given selectively: once, few, many, or a class where the clone is expanded.

j_call v_call clone_size d_call cdr3_nt cdr3_aa
TRBJ2-7 TRBV2 NA NA TGTGCCAGCGACGGGGGTCTAGGGTCCTACGAGCAGTACTTC CASDGGLGSYEQYF
TRBJ1-1 TRBV5-1 NA NA TGCGCCAGCAGCTTGGCTGGCCGAGGGAACACTGAAGCTTTCTTT CASSLAGRGNTEAFF
TRBJ2-5 TRBV3-1/TRBV3-2 NA TRBD1 TGTGCCAGCAGCAAGGGGGGACAGGCAGAGACCCAGTACTTC CASSKGGQAETQYF
TRBJ2-5 TRBV3-1/TRBV3-2 once NA TGTGCCAGCAGCCGAAGGGGCGGTGAGACCCAGTACTTC CASSRRGGETQYF
TRBJ1-2 TRBV30 NA NA TGTGCCTGGAGGACCGGGACTAAAAACTATGGCTACACCTTC CAWRTGTKNYGYTF
TRBJ1-5 TRBV6-5 NA TRBD1 TGTGCCAGCAGAAGGGGGACAGGGGGCAATCAGCCCCAGCATTTT CASRRGTGGNQPQHF
TRBJ2-7 TRBV30 once NA TGTGCCTGGAGTGCTGGGGGGACAAGCTACGAGCAGTACTTC CAWSAGGTSYEQYF
TRBJ2-3 TRBV5-1 NA NA TGCGCCAGCAGCTTGGACTTCGGGGGCGGGGCAGATACGCAGTATTTT CASSLDFGGGADTQYF
TRBJ1-1 TRBV3-1/TRBV3-2 NA NA TGTGCCAGCAGCCACAGGGACTACCCAACTGAAGCTTTCTTT CASSHRDYPTEAFF
TRBJ1-1 TRBV7-3 few NA TGTGCCAGCAGCACCGGTGGTACTGAAGCTTTCTTT CASSTGGTEAFF
TRBJ1-1 TRBV5-1 few NA TGCGCCAGCATCCGTTCCCAGGGGAGCACTGAAGCTTTCTTT CASIRSQGSTEAFF
TRBJ1-1 TRBV3-1/TRBV3-2 NA NA TGTGCCAGCAGCCGAGCAGGGAATACTGAAGCTTTCTTT CASSRAGNTEAFF
TRBJ2-5 TRBV7-2 NA TRBD2 TGTGCCAGCAGCAGACGAAGAAGCGGGGGCCAAGAGACCCAGTACTTC CASSRRRSGGQETQYF
TRBJ2-7 TRBV10-3 NA TRBD2 TGTGCTCTTAGTAGCGGGAGGGAAACCTACGAGCAGTACTTC CALSSGRETYEQYF
TRBJ1-4 TRBV28 NA TRBD1 TGTGCCAGCAGTTCCCCCAAGACAGGGGCGGAAAAACTGTTTTTT CASSSPKTGAEKLFF
TRBJ2-1 TRBV11-2 NA NA TGTGCCAGCAGCTTAGAAGGGGGTGAGCAGTTCTTC CASSLEGGEQFF
TRBJ1-6 TRBV11-3 NA NA TGTGCCAGCAGTCACGGTAGCTATAATTCACCCCTCCACTTT CASSHGSYNSPLHF
TRBJ1-4 TRBV5-1 NA TRBD1 TGCGCCAGCAGCTTCAGGGGGCGGGCTAATGAAAAACTGTTTTTT CASSFRGRANEKLFF
TRBJ2-3 TRBV5-1 NA NA TGCGCCAGCAGCTCACAGAGAGGCACAGATACGCAGTATTTT CASSSQRGTDTQYF
TRBJ1-1 TRBV3-1/TRBV3-2 NA NA TGTGCCAGCAGCCGCGGGACAACCTTCGGCACTGAAGCTTTCTTT CASSRGTTFGTEAFF
TRBJ2-7 TRBV19 NA TRBD2 TGTGCCAGTAGTCCCGCGGGAGGGGCCTACGAGCAGTACTTC CASSPAGGAYEQYF